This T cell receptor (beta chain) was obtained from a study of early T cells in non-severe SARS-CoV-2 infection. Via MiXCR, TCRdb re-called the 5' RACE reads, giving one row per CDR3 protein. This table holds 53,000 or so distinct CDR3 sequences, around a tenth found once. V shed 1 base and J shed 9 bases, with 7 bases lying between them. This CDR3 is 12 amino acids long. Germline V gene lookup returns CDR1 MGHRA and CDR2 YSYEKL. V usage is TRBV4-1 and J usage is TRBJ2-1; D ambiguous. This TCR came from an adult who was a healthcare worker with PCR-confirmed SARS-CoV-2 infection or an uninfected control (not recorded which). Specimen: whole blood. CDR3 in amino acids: CASSQVSGEQFF. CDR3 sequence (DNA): TGCGCCAGCAGCCAAGTAAGTGGTGAGCAGTTCTTC.